A single sample is the source of the 2 T cell receptor beta chains below, sequenced in a study of identical twins listed by TCRdb under 2016. The library came from 5' RACE. Sequencing relied on an Illumina HiSeq 2000. TCRdb ran its own pipeline on the public reads, namely fastp trimming at Q25 and MiXCR clone calling, and kept in-frame beta chains. Rows are combined by CDR3 protein, so each entry shows the most common genes and DNA. For this sample there are approximately 490,000 distinct CDR3 sequences; more than 20% appear just once. The top ten clones comprise 0.48% of the sample. These data were likewise used in another study, on yellow fever vaccine responses in identical twins.

The sequenced material came from CD4+ T cells sorted from blood. The receptors originated from a woman between 18 and 30 years old in good health.

CDR3: CASSPLGFRGRTDTQYF. The CDR3, as DNA: TGTGCCAGCAGCCCCCTCGGGTTTCGCGGGAGGACAGATACGCAGTATTTT. The rearrangement joins TRBV11-2 to TRBJ2-3; 8 bases align to TRBD2. CDR1 and CDR2 from the germline V gene are SGHAT and FQNNGV. Unmatched junction bases numbered 13, after V lost 5 bases and J lost 3 bases. This CDR3 comprises 17 residues.

This clonotype has a handful of counts. This chain uses TRBV5-1 with TRBJ2-7, with D perhaps matching TRBD2 (5 bases). The CDR3 spans 13 residues. CDR1 is SGHRS, CDR2 YFSETQ, per germline. Trimming left V 4 bases short and J 3 bases short, with 11 bases between. CDR3 sequence (DNA): TGCGCCAGCAGCGACGGGATCTACTACGAGCAGTACTTC. Translating it yields CASSDGIYYEQYF.